This section outlines one T cell receptor (beta chain) sequence together with its context. Only in-frame clones appear in the TCRdb table, and some are missing; sequencing was by immunoSEQ multiplex PCR. The sample carries hundreds of thousands of clones, approximately 88% recorded once. This sample was taken from a study of Ad26.COV2.S vaccination and SARS-CoV-2 variants. As for treatment: some 19 received Ad26.COV2.S at low or high dose, single or two shots; roughly five received placebo; per-sample allocation not given. After the first vaccine or placebo injection, samples were drawn on day 63. The sequence came from a person between 18 and 65 years old who received the Ad26.COV2.S COVID-19 vaccine or a placebo. The specimen comprised peripheral blood, sampled in a trial of Ad26.COV2.S vaccine versus placebo.

For the CDR3, the DNA is TGTGCCAGCAGCCGGGACAGCGTGAGCAATCAGCCCCAGCATTTT. Translating gives CASSRDSVSNQPQHF. The rearrangement links TRBV3-1 (or the pseudogene TRBV3-2) to TRBJ1-5; 7 bases are a match to TRBD1. From germline, CDR1 is LGHDT and CDR2 YNNKEL (reference sequence). The V segment lost 4 bases and the J segment 1 base; nucleotides outside the gene matches: 4. CDR3 length: 15 residues.